The next 25 T cell receptor delta chains were all read from a single sample in a study of γδ T cells in repeated Plasmodium falciparum infection. Flow sorting of PBMC yielded separate Vgamma9/Vdelta2+ and Vdelta2-negative gammadelta T cell populations for bulk repertoire analysis. TCRdb re-called clones from the multiplex PCR reads via CATT. The sample comprises roughly 50,000 delta-chain clones, about 1.5% of which are singletons, and about 8.3% rests with the top ten. Specimen: gamma-delta T cells from blood. The receptors were sampled from a pool of human donors (malaria-infected and uninfected, not separated).

This clone counts as medium-sized. The rearrangement uses TRDV1 and TRDJ1; 7 bases fit TRDD3. Trimming cost V 2 bases and J 0 bases; bases outside gene matches: 12. Looked up from germline, CDR1 is TSWWSYY and CDR2 is QGS. This CDR3 has 18 amino acids. The CDR3 nucleotides are TGTGCTCTTGGGGAAACCGTGCGGGGGGGATGGTACACCGATAAACTCATCTTT. Translated, it gives CALGETVRGGWYTDKLIF.

This clone came up a few times. A read error likely explains why the TCRdb protein, taken from a much larger clone, differs from this DNA's translation at residue 5; the protein shown is translated from the DNA. V is TRDV1 and J is TRDJ1; D is unresolved. Here the J gene came from matching the DNA to germline, since TCRdb omits it. The CDR3 has 15 residues. V was cut by 5 bases and J by 8 bases, with 21 bases left in between. In germline, CDR1 is TSWWSYY, CDR2 QGS. The CDR3 region is CALGPSPTATVKLIF. CDR3 nucleotide sequence: TGTGCTCTTGGGCCTAGCCCCACCGCCACCGTCAAACTCATCTTT.

This clone was counted a few times. TCRdb's protein for this DNA is that of a much larger clone and differs from the translation at residue 7, likely a read error; the protein shown is the DNA translation. The chain links TRDV1 to TRDJ1; D call uncertain. No J segment appears in TCRdb, so it was assigned here by matching the sequence to germline. The CDR3 covers 19 residues. In germline, CDR1 is TSWWSYY, CDR2 QGS. V was cut by 6 bases and J by 0 bases, with 26 bases left in between. CDR3 protein: CALGRPPVGTKPYTDKLIF. The DNA for the CDR3 is TGTGCTCTTGGTCGTCCCCCTGTCGGGACCAAACCTTACACCGATAAACTCATCTTT.

This clone was recorded many times. The likely explanation is a read error, given a far larger clone one base away. Other DNA sequences of this sample code for an identical CDR3. The V and J genes are TRDV2 and TRDJ3; 7 bases align to TRDD3. The J gene was missing in TCRdb and was found by matching the end of the DNA to germline. The V gene's germline CDR1 is GEAIGNYY and CDR2 EKD. CDR3 size: 21 residues. The CDR3 region has the DNA TGTGCCTGTGACAAGAGGAGCTGGGGGTTCCTTAAGACCTGGGACACCAGACAGATGTTTTTC. It codes for CACDKRSWGFLKTWDTRQMFF.

In this sample, this clone turned up many times. The sample carries other DNA sequences with the same CDR3. In DNA, the CDR3 is TGTGCTCTTGGGGAACTAAAGGCCTCCTTGGCTGGGGGATTCACCTGCACTGATAAACTCATCTTT. It translates to CALGELKASLAGGFTCTDKLIF. The chain uses TRDV1 and TRDJ1, with 9 bases aligning to TRDD3. CDR3 length equals 22 residues. The germline CDR1 and CDR2 sequences are TSWWSYY and QGS. The V gene end was trimmed by 0 bases and the J gene end by 5 bases; junction bases not matched to a gene: 25.

This clone was detected ten times or more. TCRdb's entry gives the protein of a much larger clone, which mismatches this DNA's translation at residue 16, likely from a read error; the protein reported here is translated from the DNA. The chain has TRDV3 and TRDJ1; 7 nucleotides line up with TRDD3. The CDR3 runs 17 residues. Germline lookup yields CDR1 TVYSNPD and CDR2 GDNSRS (reference sequence). CDR3 coding DNA: TGTGCCTCCTATCGGCGTACTGTGGGGATAAACACCGATAAACTCACCTTT. Amino acid sequence: CASYRRTVGINTDKLTF.

As to this clone: A read error likely explains why the TCRdb protein, taken from a much larger clone, differs from this DNA's translation at residue 15; the protein shown is translated from the DNA. The chain employs TRDV2 and TRDJ1, with D tentatively TRDD3 (5 bases). The J gene is not listed in TCRdb, so it was assigned here from a DNA match to germline. The CDR3 spans 18 residues. Germline-derived CDR1 and CDR2 are GEAIGNYY and EKD. The CDR3 spells CACDTSTTWAPYTDELIF. CDR3 bases: TGTGCCTGTGACACATCTACGACCTGGGCCCCGTACACCGATGAACTCATCTTT.

This clone was seen at least ten times. The sample has other DNA sequences that encode this CDR3 too. This chain joins TRDV1 and TRDJ1; 12 bases match TRDD3. Germline V gives CDR1 TSWWSYY, CDR2 QGS. The CDR3 totals 22 residues. V gave up 4 bases and J gave up 1 base; unmatched junction bases: 22. Here the CDR3 reads CALGGHLPNSLGDTVVTDKLIF. Here the CDR3 DNA reads TGTGCTCTTGGGGGCCACCTTCCTAATAGTCTGGGGGATACGGTGGTCACCGATAAACTCATCTTT.

With respect to this clone: This likely reflects a read error, since a far larger clone is one base away. Other DNA sequences of this sample code for an identical CDR3. The chain uses TRDV1 and TRDJ1, with TRDD3 identical over 8 bases. TCRdb does not report a J gene; here it was assigned by matching the DNA to germline references. CDR1 is TSWWSYY and CDR2 is QGS in the germline V gene. There are 15 residues in the CDR3. J lost 7 bases, V lost 3 bases, and 10 bases had no gene match. The CDR3 loop is CALGELGGIRIKLIF. The CDR3 coding sequence is TGTGCTCTTGGGGAGCTAGGAGGGATACGCATTAAACTCATCTTT.

This clone was detected many times. The gene calls are TRDV1 and TRDJ2, with 9 bases aligning to TRDD3. The CDR3 loop spans 18 amino acids. The junction had 12 bases not matched to a gene; V was cut back by 3 bases and J by 4 bases. Per the germline V gene, CDR1 is TSWWSYY and CDR2 is QGS. As DNA, the CDR3 is TGTGCTCTTGGGGAGCCCCTTGGGGGATATCAGGCGACAGCACAACTCTTCTTT. Translating it yields CALGEPLGGYQATAQLFF.

This clone showed up just a few times. It is likely a read error: a sequence one base away is far more abundant. The V and J genes are TRDV1 and TRDJ1; D is possibly TRDD3 (6 bases). The J gene, missing from TCRdb, was assigned here through DNA to germline matching. Germline V lookup: CDR1 TSWWSYY, CDR2 QGS. The CDR3 is 18 amino acids. The CDR3 spells CALGELLLGWGYTDELIF. The CDR3 region has the DNA TGTGCTCTTGGGGAACTTCTCCTGGGATGGGGGTACACCGATGAACTCATCTTT.

Turning to this clone: A far larger clone is just one base off, so this is likely a read error. Additional DNA sequences in this sample encode the identical CDR3. Called V gene: TRDV1; the J gene was not called. The CDR3 has 15 amino acids. Germline V CDR1 and CDR2: TSWWSYY, QGS. CDR3 loop: CALGVVGFPAGQLFF. DNA for the CDR3: TGTGCTCTTGGGGTCGTGGGGTTTCCTGCGGGACAACTTTTCTTT.

About this clone itself: TCRdb shows a much larger clone's protein in place of this DNA's translation, and the two differ at residue 7, likely through a read error; the protein shown is translated from the DNA. The chain is built from TRDV1 and TRDJ1, with TRDD3 matching 10 bases. TCRdb records no J gene; here it was assigned by comparing the DNA to germline. The V gene's germline CDR1 is TSWWSYY and CDR2 QGS. The CDR3 sequence is 21 residues long. The V and J ends lost 4 bases and 0 bases, in that order; junction bases with no gene match: 20. In DNA form, the CDR3 reads TGTGCTCTTGGGGCCCTTGGCCTTATTACTGGGGGATCCTTGTACACCGATAAACTCATCTTT. Translated: CALGALGLITGGSLYTDKLIF.

Of note for this clone: TCRdb's listed protein matches a much larger clone and diverges from this DNA's translation at residue 3, likely through a read error; the protein shown comes from the DNA. J is TRDJ1 and V is TRDV1; maybe TRDD3 (5 bases). TCRdb does not report a J gene; here it was assigned by matching the DNA to germline references. Germline V gene data show CDR1 as TSWWSYY and CDR2 as QGS. The CDR3 totals 21 residues. CDR3 coding DNA: TGTGCTTTTGGGGAACTCAAGCGGACGGGTCACCATCAATGGGGCACCGATAAACTCATCTTT. Translating gives CAFGELKRTGHHQWGTDKLIF.

Only a few counts were recorded for this clone. A read error is likely here: a far larger clone is one base away. Distinct nucleotide sequences in the sample also encode this CDR3. The chain recombines TRDV2 with TRDJ2; 8 bases agree with TRDD3. Here the J gene came from matching the DNA to germline, since TCRdb omits it. CDR1 is GEAIGNYY and CDR2 is EKD in the germline V gene. CDR3 length: 18 residues. V gave up 2 bases and J gave up 0 bases; unmatched junction bases: 10. The CDR3 sequence is CACDKVLGGLTLTAQLFF. In DNA form, the CDR3 reads TGTGCCTGTGACAAGGTACTGGGGGGCCTCACTTTGACAGCACAACTCTTCTTT.

This clone was detected many times. TCRdb records a much larger clone's protein for this DNA, with a difference at residue 4 that likely arises from a read error; the protein given is the translation of the DNA. Other DNA sequences in the sample encode the same CDR3. The chain carries TRDV1 and TRDJ1; 11 bases are a match to TRDD3. CDR1 TSWWSYY and CDR2 QGS come from the germline V gene. CDR3 size: 19 residues. The CDR3 loop is CALVEPTADWGIGTDKLIF. In DNA form, the CDR3 reads TGTGCTCTTGTGGAACCCACGGCAGACTGGGGGATAGGGACCGATAAACTCATCTTT.

This clone came up many times. Only one base separates this from a far larger clonotype, so it likely reflects a read error. Other DNA sequences from this sample encode an identical CDR3 as well. The chain recombines TRDV1 with TRDJ1, with D tentatively TRDD3 (7 bases). The CDR3 spans 17 residues. Germline CDR1 and CDR2: TSWWSYY and QGS. This CDR3 is CALGVLRGILYTDKLIF. In DNA form, the CDR3 reads TGTGCTCTTGGGGTCCTACGTGGGATACTTTACACCGACAAACTCATCTTT.

The sample holds a few counts of this clone. TCRdb lists the protein of a much larger clone for this DNA, which differs at residue 11, so this is likely a read error; the protein given here is translated from the DNA itself. The chain employs TRDV1 and TRDJ1; 9 nucleotides agree with TRDD2. Because TCRdb records no J gene, it was assigned here through a match of the DNA to germline. In germline, CDR1 is TSWWSYY, CDR2 QGS. The V gene end was trimmed by 0 bases and the J gene end by 0 bases; junction bases not matched to a gene: 20. CDR3 length: 22 amino acids. Written as DNA, the CDR3 is TGTGCTCTTGGGGAACTACCTTCCTACATGGATGGGGGTCACTCATACACCGATAAACTCATCTTT. Amino acids: CALGELPSYMDGGHSYTDKLIF.

This clone was seen ten or more times. Different DNA sequences within this sample yield the same CDR3. This chain uses TRDV1 with TRDJ3; D ambiguous. Germline V lookup: CDR1 TSWWSYY, CDR2 QGS. The CDR3 loop spans 17 amino acids. Deletions cut 2 bases from V and 0 bases from J, with 8 bases between. For the CDR3, the DNA is TGTGCTCTTGGGGAAAACCTCCTCTCCTGGGACACCCGACAGATGTTTTTC. It encodes CALGENLLSWDTRQMFF.

A word on this clone: A far larger clone is off by one base, so a read error is likely. The sample holds other DNA sequences that translate to the same CDR3. V and J are TRDV1 and TRDJ2; D is tentatively TRDD2 or TRDD3 (5 bases each). Germline matching of the DNA provided the J gene here, since TCRdb leaves it blank. The CDR3 extends over 20 amino acids. Germline V gives CDR1 TSWWSYY, CDR2 QGS. In DNA form, the CDR3 reads TGTGCTCTCGGGGAACCTCTCCTAAGTGGGATTTACGATGAGACAGCACAACTCTTCTTT. Translating it yields CALGEPLLSGIYDETAQLFF.

With regard to this clone: The TCRdb protein comes from a much larger clone and disagrees with this DNA's translation at residue 11, likely due to a read error; the protein given here is derived from the DNA. The chain uses TRDV2 and TRDJ1, with TRDD3 matching over 10 bases. The J gene, absent from TCRdb, was called here by matching the DNA to germline. Per germline, CDR1 GEAIGNYY and CDR2 EKD. The CDR3 sequence is 15 residues long. The CDR3: CACDLLGDPTGKLIF. The CDR3 nucleotides read TGTGCCTGTGACTTACTGGGGGATCCCACCGGTAAACTCATCTTT.

Details on this clone: A far larger clone is just one base off, so this is likely a read error. This same CDR3 is encoded by further DNA sequences in the sample. The V call is TRDV1, the J call TRDJ1; unclear D gene. With 3 bases removed from V and 0 bases from J, the gap between germline ends came to 17 bases. The CDR3 is 17 residues long. The germline gives CDR1 TSWWSYY, CDR2 QGS. In DNA form, the CDR3 reads TGTGCTCTTGGGGAGAGGCACCCCGTCTCATACACCGATAAACTCATCTTT. This gives the protein CALGERHPVSYTDKLIF.

Comments on this clone: A single base is all that separates this from a far larger clone, so a read error is likely. The sample has other DNA sequences that encode this CDR3 too. V gene TRDV3 combines with J gene TRDJ1, with D hard to call. Germline CDR1 is TVYSNPD and CDR2 is GDNSRS (reference sequence). Trimming removed 2 bases at V and 0 bases at J, with 10 bases between. The CDR3 contains 13 residues. For the CDR3, the DNA is TGTGCCTTTCGGCGTGACTACACCGATAAACTCATCTTT. It encodes CAFRRDYTDKLIF. The entire variable domain, with the rest obtained from reference TRDV3 and TRDJ1, is as follows: CDKVTQSSPDQTVASGSEVVLLCTYDTVYSNPDLFWYRIRPDYSFQFVFYGDNSRSEGADFTQGRFSVKHILTQKAFHLVISPVRTEDSATYYCAFRRDYTDKLIFGKGTRVTVEP.

As concerns this clone: The TCRdb protein, from a much larger clone, departs from this DNA's translation at residue 10, likely by read error; the protein shown derives from the DNA. No J gene was assigned, while the V gene was called as TRDV2. The CDR3 has 15 amino acids. CDR1 and CDR2 (germline): GEAIGNYY, EKD. DNA for the CDR3: TGTGCCTGTGACCCCATTGAGGACTGGGTAGAAAGGCTCATCTTT. Residues: CACDPIEDWVERLIF.

This clone was counted ten times or more. The gene calls are TRDV1 and TRDJ1; tentatively, D is TRDD3 (6 bases). TCRdb lists no J gene, so it was determined here by aligning the DNA to germline. With 4 bases removed from V and 7 bases from J, the gap between germline ends came to 28 bases. Germline V gene sequence: CDR1 TSWWSYY, CDR2 QGS. This CDR3 spans 18 amino acids. CDR3 nucleotide sequence: TGTGCTCTTGGGGTCTATAAACCGGTAGGTAGTGATACGCGTAAACTCATCTTT. It translates to CALGVYKPVGSDTRKLIF.